This TCR beta chain is drawn from a study of blood T cell repertoires in COVID-19. Study context: COVID-19 samples, acute and convalescent, were from the United States, Italy and Spain. The analysed material was cDNA or gDNA that came from T cells, B-cell-depleted T cells, or PBMCs.

In the original processing: Nucleated cell number was recorded as an estimate derived from reference gene primer amplification. Method: immunoSEQ multiplex PCR; TCRdb's copy keeps in-frame clones and lacks some. Clonal size and the V and J genes are those of that table, whereas D and trimming came from the DNA. Here the sample spans 150,000 to 200,000 clones, around 92% being singletons. The CDR3 has 16 residues. The germline V gene has CDR1 SNHLY and CDR2 FYNNEI. J was trimmed by 3 bases and V by 6 bases; bases with no gene match: 9. The chain links TRBV2 to TRBJ2-2; 8 bases fit TRBD1. Sample: peripheral blood. This TCR came from a man aged 60 to 69 with acute or convalescent COVID-19. The CDR3, as DNA: TGTGCCAGCAGGCAGGACAGGGTCGGCGACACCGGGGAGCTGTTTTTT. Translating gives CASRQDRVGDTGELFF.